What follows are 10 T cell receptor beta chains derived from one specimen sequenced in a study of T cells in Graves' hyperthyroidism and ophthalmopathy. Amplified regions were TCR beta CDR3 sequences from RNA transcripts. TCR CDR3 underwent first-round RT-PCR with the HTBI primer set. TCRdb fed the multiplex PCR reads into MiXCR, producing one record per CDR3 protein. The sample consists of 600,000 to 700,000 distinct CDR3 sequences, approximately 15% of them appearing once. The sample taken for sequencing was blood. The receptors were sampled from a woman between 35 and 50 years old with Graves' ophthalmopathy.

The gene calls are TRBV7-9 and TRBJ2-7; no firm D call. V was pared by 5 bases and J by 4 bases, with 12 bases between. The CDR3 is made up of 13 amino acids. Germline lookup yields CDR1 SEHNR and CDR2 FQNEAQ (reference sequence). The CDR3 nucleotides read TGTGCCAGCAGCCCGACCGGCTGGTACGAGCAGTACTTC. Amino acid sequence: CASSPTGWYEQYF.

Ten or more counts support this clonotype. J is TRBJ2-1 and V is TRBV12-3 or TRBV12-4, with 7 nucleotides matching TRBD2. The J segment lost 0 bases and the V segment lost 1 base, leaving 6 bases of the junction unmatched. The CDR3 covers 17 residues. The CDR3 loop reads CASSLGTSASSYNEQFF. CDR3 bases: TGTGCCAGCAGTTTAGGAACTAGCGCCAGCTCCTACAATGAGCAGTTCTTC.

This clonotype was seen repeatedly, ten times or more. This chain uses TRBV28 with TRBJ1-5; D gene uncertain. V shed 1 base and J shed 0 bases, with 7 bases lying between them. CDR1 and CDR2 (germline): MDHEN, SYDVKM. The CDR3 covers 15 residues. CDR3 nucleotide sequence: TGTGCCAGCAGTTTATCCCAGATTAGCAATCAGCCCCAGCATTTT. Protein product: CASSLSQISNQPQHF. The full variable domain, its missing parts supplied by reference TRBV28 and TRBJ1-5, is DVKVTQSSRYLVKRTGEKVFLECVQDMDHENMFWYRQDPGLGLRLIYFSYDVKMKEKGDIPEGYSVSREKKERFSLILESASTNQTSMYLCASSLSQISNQPQHFGDGTRLSIL.

This clonotype was seen many times. The chain employs TRBV7-9 and TRBJ1-1; no clear D gene. The germline CDR1 and CDR2 sequences are SEHNR and FQNEAQ (reference sequence). The CDR3 is made up of 12 amino acids. Trimming left V 4 bases short and J 6 bases short, with 9 bases between. The CDR3: CASSSSPAEAFF. The CDR3 bases are TGTGCCAGCAGCTCATCCCCCGCTGAAGCTTTCTTT.

This clonotype was seen only a few times. The V call is TRBV19, the J call TRBJ1-1; a weak D match, TRBD1 (6 bases). Per the germline V gene, CDR1 is LNHDA and CDR2 is SQIVND (reference sequence). The CDR3 sequence is 13 residues long. V was clipped by 6 bases and J by 3 bases, with 11 bases between them. CDR3 bases: TGTGCCAGTAGAACAACAGGGCACACTGAAGCTTTCTTT. Translated: CASRTTGHTEAFF.

This clonotype was detected ten times or more. V is TRBV29-1 and J is TRBJ2-7, with a weak D call TRBD1 (5 bases). The length of the CDR3 is 13 residues. Looked up from germline, CDR1 is SQVTM and CDR2 is ANQGSEA. Trimming shortened V by 4 bases and J by 3 bases, and 13 bases separated the two germline ends. For the CDR3, the DNA is TGCAGCGTTGGTGTAGGGGAAGACTACGAGCAGTACTTC. This codes for CSVGVGEDYEQYF.

This clonotype was counted many times. The chain joins TRBV20-1 to TRBJ2-2; no clear D gene. Trimming cost V 0 bases and J 1 base, with 3 bases left between them. The CDR3 length is 13 residues. The germline V gene encodes CDR1 DFQATT and CDR2 SNEGSKA (reference sequence). This CDR3 is CSARDGNTGELFF. For the CDR3, the DNA is TGCAGTGCTAGAGATGGGAACACCGGGGAGCTGTTTTTT.

This clonotype was found many times. The V and J genes are TRBV24-1 and TRBJ2-5; 9 nucleotides agree with TRBD1. V gave up 4 bases and J gave up 4 bases; unmatched junction bases: 6. Looked up from germline, CDR1 is KGHDR and CDR2 is SFDVKD. The CDR3 is 15 residues long. CDR3 region: CATSDPGQGGETQYF. CDR3 nucleotides: TGTGCCACCAGTGACCCGGGACAGGGAGGAGAGACCCAGTACTTC.

This chain joins TRBV7-8 and TRBJ1-1; D not certain. The V gene lost 6 bases and the J gene lost 1 base, with 12 bases spanning the gap. Per germline, CDR1 SGHVS and CDR2 FQNEAQ. The CDR3 sequence is 14 residues long. In nucleotides, the CDR3 is TGTGCCAGCAGTTCTACCTACAGGAACACTGAAGCTTTCTTT. The encoded protein is CASSSTYRNTEAFF.

This clonotype was counted ten times or more. The V gene is TRBV12-3 or TRBV12-4, the J gene TRBJ2-5; D assignment may be TRBD1 or TRBD2 (6 bases each). CDR3 length equals 14 residues. Trimming removed 2 bases at V and 3 bases at J, with 10 bases between. The CDR3 region has the DNA TGTGCCAGCAGTTTATGGGGGGCGAAAGAGACCCAGTACTTC. Residues: CASSLWGAKETQYF.